The rows below give T cell receptor beta chains drawn from one sample of a study of a mutant IDH1 vaccine in newly diagnosed glioma. Produced via immunoSEQ multiplex PCR; TCRdb's table is partial and in-frame only. The table records 29,000 or so clones, more than 60% of them present only once. Which antigens these TCRs recognize remains unknown. This material consisted of PBMCs, taken from a glioma patient whose treatment included an IDH1 peptide vaccine. These receptors came from a man aged 45 to 65 with glioma. The CDR3 runs from the conserved cysteine through the conserved F or W. A D gene is named only where the DNA matches it firmly. Not every row has a clone size; where given, it reads once, few, many or a size class.

size: few
D: .
V: TRBV4-1
J: TRBJ1-1
CDR3: CASSRGGNTEAFF
DNA: TGCGCCAGCAGCCGGGGGGGGAACACTGAAGCTTTCTTT

size: .
D: .
V: TRBV6-1
J: TRBJ2-3
CDR3: CALRDGGTDTQYF
DNA: TGTGCCCTCCGGGACGGCGGCACAGATACGCAGTATTTT

size: .
D: .
V: TRBV18
J: TRBJ2-5
CDR3: CASSPRQGKETQYF
DNA: TGTGCCAGCTCACCACGGCAGGGAAAAGAGACCCAGTACTTC

size: .
D: .
V: TRBV5-1
J: TRBJ1-5
CDR3: CASSVDGMSNQPQHF
DNA: TGCGCCAGCAGCGTGGACGGAATGAGCAATCAGCCCCAGCATTTT

size: .
D: .
V: TRBV9
J: TRBJ1-1
CDR3: CASSVVVEGEAFF
DNA: TGTGCCAGCAGCGTAGTGGTTGAAGGGGAAGCTTTCTTT

size: .
D: .
V: TRBV5-6
J: TRBJ1-2
CDR3: CASSLTRVGYTF
DNA: TGTGCCAGCAGCTTAACCAGGGTAGGCTACACCTTC

size: once
D: TRBD1
V: TRBV5-1
J: TRBJ2-7
CDR3: CASSLDRGIEQYF
DNA: TGCGCCAGCAGCTTAGACAGGGGGATCGAGCAGTACTTC

size: once
D: TRBD1
V: TRBV7-2
J: TRBJ1-5
CDR3: CASSIDRVGQPQHF
DNA: TGTGCCAGCAGCATCGACAGGGTTGGGCAGCCCCAGCATTTT

size: .
D: TRBD2
V: TRBV5-1
J: TRBJ2-7
CDR3: CASSFNSGRVIDEQYF
DNA: TGCGCCAGCAGCTTTAATAGCGGGAGGGTTATCGACGAGCAGTACTTC

size: .
D: TRBD2
V: TRBV6-5
J: TRBJ2-1
CDR3: CASSYAGEINEQFF
DNA: TGTGCCAGCAGTTACGCGGGAGAAATAAATGAGCAGTTCTTC

size: .
D: .
V: TRBV7-9
J: TRBJ2-7
CDR3: CASSSAAGDEQYF
DNA: TGTGCCAGCAGTTCGGCGGCAGGGGACGAGCAGTACTTC

size: .
D: TRBD1
V: TRBV2
J: TRBJ1-2
CDR3: CASTGQGAYGYTF
DNA: TGTGCCAGCACCGGACAGGGGGCTTATGGCTACACCTTC

size: once
D: TRBD2
V: TRBV9
J: TRBJ2-1
CDR3: CASSVGSSGPDYNEQFF
DNA: TGTGCCAGCAGCGTAGGGTCTAGCGGGCCAGATTACAATGAGCAGTTCTTC

size: .
D: .
V: TRBV10-2
J: TRBJ2-7
CDR3: CASSDDGRWYEQYF
DNA: TGCGCCAGCAGTGATGACGGGAGATGGTACGAGCAGTACTTC

size: once
D: TRBD2
V: TRBV2
J: TRBJ2-3
CDR3: CASSPFERGADTQYF
DNA: TGTGCCAGCAGCCCCTTTGAGCGGGGGGCAGATACGCAGTATTTT

size: .
D: TRBD1
V: TRBV4-2
J: TRBJ2-2
CDR3: CASSQWTGVTGELFF
DNA: TGTGCCAGCAGCCAATGGACAGGGGTCACCGGGGAGCTGTTTTTT

size: .
D: .
V: TRBV20-1
J: TRBJ1-2
CDR3: CSARDLGYTF
DNA: TGCAGTGCTAGAGATCTTGGCTACACCTTC

size: .
D: .
V: TRBV19
J: TRBJ1-1
CDR3: CASSTLEPNTEAFF
DNA: TGTGCCAGTAGTACCCTGGAGCCGAACACTGAAGCTTTCTTT

size: .
D: .
V: TRBV19
J: TRBJ1-3
CDR3: CASKTTFSGNTIYF
DNA: TGTGCCAGTAAAACGACATTCTCTGGAAACACCATATATTTT

size: once
D: .
V: TRBV7-2
J: TRBJ1-1
CDR3: CASSQQANTEAFF
DNA: TGTGCCAGCAGCCAGCAGGCAAACACTGAAGCTTTCTTT

size: .
D: .
V: TRBV16
J: TRBJ1-6
CDR3: CASSRGGERNSPLHF
DNA: TGTGCCAGCAGCCGGGGAGGAGAACGTAATTCACCCCTCCACTTT

size: .
D: TRBD1
V: TRBV7-2
J: TRBJ2-7
CDR3: CASSSAPQQGYQYF
DNA: TGTGCCAGCAGCTCGGCACCTCAACAGGGGTACCAGTACTTC

size: .
D: TRBD1
V: TRBV7-9
J: TRBJ2-6
CDR3: CASSLRGGVPRANVLTF
DNA: TGTGCCAGCAGCTTAAGAGGGGGCGTTCCGAGGGCCAACGTCCTGACTTTC

size: .
D: .
V: TRBV9
J: TRBJ1-6
CDR3: CASSVEQRTTYNSPLHF
DNA: TGTGCCAGCAGCGTAGAACAGAGAACTACCTATAATTCACCCCTCCACTTT

size: .
D: .
V: TRBV4-1
J: TRBJ2-1
CDR3: CASKQYNEQFF
DNA: TGCGCCAGCAAACAGTACAATGAGCAGTTCTTC

size: few
D: TRBD1
V: TRBV2
J: TRBJ1-5
CDR3: CASSAGTVNQPQHF
DNA: TGTGCCAGCAGTGCCGGGACAGTCAATCAGCCCCAGCATTTT

size: .
D: .
V: TRBV7-3
J: TRBJ2-2
CDR3: CASSLGREGELFF
DNA: TGTGCCAGCAGCTTAGGCCGCGAAGGGGAGCTGTTTTTT

size: once
D: .
V: TRBV4-3
J: TRBJ2-7
CDR3: CASSAREGYEQYF
DNA: TGCGCCAGCAGCGCGCGAGAGGGTTACGAGCAGTACTTC

size: .
D: .
V: TRBV5-4
J: TRBJ2-1
CDR3: CASSSLGNEQFF
DNA: TGTGCCAGCAGCTCCTTGGGCAATGAGCAGTTCTTC

size: .
D: TRBD1
V: TRBV9
J: TRBJ2-7
CDR3: CASSTGTGSYEQYF
DNA: TGTGCCAGCAGCACCGGGACAGGTTCCTACGAGCAGTACTTC

size: .
D: .
V: TRBV25-1
J: TRBJ1-1
CDR3: CASSEPGRPAFF
DNA: TGTGCCAGCAGTGAGCCGGGACGGCCAGCTTTCTTT

size: .
D: TRBD1
V: TRBV27
J: TRBJ1-5
CDR3: CASSSTSNRDREESNQPQHF
DNA: TGTGCCAGCAGTTCCACCTCGAACCGGGACAGGGAGGAGAGCAATCAGCCCCAGCATTTT

size: .
D: TRBD1
V: TRBV15
J: TRBJ1-1
CDR3: CATSNGQGAFF
DNA: TGTGCCACCAGCAATGGACAGGGAGCTTTCTTT

size: .
D: .
V: TRBV7-2
J: TRBJ2-7
CDR3: CASSLELGFSYEQYF
DNA: TGTGCCAGCAGCTTAGAACTAGGGTTCTCCTACGAGCAGTACTTC

size: .
D: TRBD2
V: TRBV6-5
J: TRBJ2-1
CDR3: CASSYSRGLEFNEQFF
DNA: TGTGCCAGCAGTTACTCGAGAGGACTAGAGTTCAATGAGCAGTTCTTC

size: .
D: .
V: TRBV2
J: TRBJ2-1
CDR3: CASDNNEQFF
DNA: TGTGCCAGCGACAACAATGAGCAGTTCTTC

size: .
D: TRBD1
V: TRBV29-1
J: TRBJ2-6
CDR3: CSVGDRPNSGVLTF
DNA: TGCAGCGTTGGGGACAGACCCAATTCAGGAGTCCTGACTTTC

size: .
D: .
V: TRBV29-1
J: TRBJ2-3
CDR3: CSVVGRVSDTQYF
DNA: TGCAGCGTTGTTGGTAGGGTGTCAGATACGCAGTATTTT

size: .
D: TRBD1
V: TRBV7-9
J: TRBJ2-7
CDR3: CASSFPGDRGEYEQYF
DNA: TGTGCCAGCAGCTTTCCGGGGGACAGGGGGGAATACGAGCAGTACTTC

size: .
D: .
V: TRBV7-2
J: TRBJ1-2
CDR3: CASSSRGAINYGYTF
DNA: TGTGCCAGCAGCTCGCGGGGGGCAATCAACTATGGCTACACCTTC

size: .
D: TRBD1
V: TRBV10-3
J: TRBJ2-7
CDR3: CAISDYGTGTSYEQYF
DNA: TGTGCCATCAGTGACTACGGGACAGGTACCTCCTACGAGCAGTACTTC

size: .
D: .
V: TRBV6-1
J: TRBJ1-3
CDR3: CASSEATGWGNTIYF
DNA: TGTGCCAGCAGTGAAGCGACAGGCTGGGGAAACACCATATATTTT

size: few
D: .
V: TRBV2
J: TRBJ2-1
CDR3: CAAGDIYEQFF
DNA: TGTGCAGCAGGGGATATTTATGAGCAGTTCTTC

size: .
D: TRBD1
V: TRBV29-1
J: TRBJ2-7
CDR3: CSVSGTDFSYEQYF
DNA: TGCAGCGTATCCGGGACAGACTTTTCCTACGAGCAGTACTTC

size: .
D: .
V: TRBV28
J: TRBJ1-1
CDR3: CASSHGGTEAFF
DNA: TGTGCCAGCAGTCACGGGGGGACTGAAGCTTTCTTT

size: .
D: .
V: TRBV19
J: TRBJ1-4
CDR3: CASSNGGELNEKLFF
DNA: TGTGCCAGTAGCAATGGAGGAGAGCTTAATGAAAAACTGTTTTTT

size: .
D: TRBD1
V: TRBV6-4
J: TRBJ1-6
CDR3: CASPGTGKPSSYNSPLHF
DNA: TGTGCCAGTCCAGGGACAGGGAAGCCAAGCTCCTATAATTCACCCCTCCACTTT

size: few
D: .
V: TRBV19
J: TRBJ1-1
CDR3: CASRGGSEAFF
DNA: TGTGCCAGTAGGGGAGGGTCTGAAGCTTTCTTT

size: once
D: .
V: TRBV7-9
J: TRBJ1-3
CDR3: CASSPFGSSGNTIYF
DNA: TGTGCCAGCAGCCCCTTTGGGTCCTCTGGAAACACCATATATTTT

size: .
D: TRBD1
V: TRBV4-3
J: TRBJ2-7
CDR3: CASSQEQGAYEQYF
DNA: TGCGCCAGCAGCCAAGAGCAGGGGGCCTACGAGCAGTACTTC

size: .
D: TRBD1
V: TRBV7-2
J: TRBJ1-5
CDR3: CASSLSGTANQPQHF
DNA: TGTGCCAGCAGCTTAAGTGGGACAGCTAATCAGCCCCAGCATTTT